A selection of T cell receptor beta chains follows, all from one sample in a study of spatial heterogeneity in lung cancer. TCRdb re-analysed the 5' RACE reads in MiXCR, keeping a single row per CDR3 protein. The repertoire holds 3,600 or so distinct CDR3 sequences, with 8% to 9.5% as singletons. The sequences come from lung tumor tissue, collected at surgery. The receptors were gathered from a male donor with early-stage non-small cell lung cancer. CDR3s include the opening cysteine and the closing phenylalanine or tryptophan. A D gene is named only where the DNA matches it firmly. Clone sizes are given selectively: once, few, many, or a class where the clone is expanded.

CASSPSGREQYF TGTGCCTCCTCGCCGTCCGGGCGCGAGCAGTACTTC few . TRBJ2-7 TRBV12-3/TRBV12-4
CASRTDRAAGQPQHF TGTGCCAGCAGAACGGACAGGGCCGCCGGTCAGCCCCAGCATTTT few TRBD1 TRBJ1-5 TRBV2
CASSPDSSNTEAFF TGTGCCAGCTCCCCTGACAGTTCGAACACTGAAGCTTTCTTT . . TRBJ1-1 TRBV2
CASSPLGEDNEKLFF TGTGCCAGCAGCCCCCTCGGGGAGGATAATGAAAAACTGTTTTTT medium-sized . TRBJ1-4 TRBV3-1
CASRPGTTGELFF TGTGCCAGCCGCCCCGGGACAACCGGGGAGCTGTTTTTT medium-sized . TRBJ2-2 TRBV6-6
CASSPRHLDRDHYEQYF TGTGCCAGCAGCCCGCGACACCTGGACAGGGACCACTACGAGCAGTACTTC medium-sized TRBD1 TRBJ2-7 TRBV5-5
CSVSRVGTQETQYF TGCAGCGTGAGTAGAGTGGGGACTCAAGAGACCCAGTACTTC few . TRBJ2-5 TRBV29-1
CASSPSGGWADTQYF TGTGCCAGCAGCCCTAGCGGGGGATGGGCAGATACGCAGTATTTT medium-sized TRBD2 TRBJ2-3 TRBV7-3
CASGSGREAGVHEQFF TGTGCCAGCGGATCCGGTCGGGAGGCCGGTGTCCATGAGCAGTTCTTC once TRBD2 TRBJ2-1 TRBV12-3/TRBV12-4
CASSLGQGAKNIQYF TGTGCCAGCAGCTTGGGACAGGGAGCCAAAAACATTCAGTACTTC many TRBD1 TRBJ2-4 TRBV5-4
CASSSSGGEDTQYF TGCGCCAGCAGCTCCAGCGGGGGCGAGGATACGCAGTATTTT . TRBD2 TRBJ2-3 TRBV5-1
CASRPRTVGNIQYF TGTGCCAGCAGACCACGGACAGTGGGCAACATTCAGTACTTC medium-sized . TRBJ2-4 TRBV6-1
CASRYDSLYEQYF TGTGCCAGCAGGTACGACAGTCTCTACGAGCAGTACTTC medium-sized . TRBJ2-7 TRBV6-2/TRBV6-3
CASSSLSAQHF TGTGCCAGTAGTTCCCTTTCGGCCCAGCATTTT medium-sized . TRBJ1-5 TRBV19
CASSVGTSPYNEQFF TGTGCCAGCAGCGTTGGGACTAGCCCTTATAATGAGCAGTTCTTC medium-sized TRBD2 TRBJ2-1 TRBV9
CASSPSTYNEQFF TGTGCCAGCAGCCCATCAACGTACAATGAGCAGTTCTTC large . TRBJ2-1 TRBV7-9
CASSSGHQQETQYF TGCGCCAGCAGCTCGGGGCACCAACAAGAGACCCAGTACTTC medium-sized . TRBJ2-5 TRBV5-1
CATSGFQPYGQEDTGELFF TGTGCCACCAGTGGGTTCCAACCCTACGGACAAGAGGACACCGGGGAGCTGTTTTTT medium-sized . TRBJ2-2 TRBV24-1
CASSLSSLGPSSYEQYF TGTGCCAGCAGCTTGTCGTCCCTGGGACCTAGCTCCTACGAGCAGTACTTC medium-sized . TRBJ2-7 TRBV11-2
CASSRQTLYGYTF TGTGCCAGCTCCAGACAGACGCTCTATGGCTACACCTTC few . TRBJ1-2 TRBV2
CASSHPPMRAEYNEQFF TGTGCCAGCAGCCACCCTCCGATGAGGGCCGAGTACAATGAGCAGTTCTTC many . TRBJ2-1 TRBV3-1
CASSSSVGTYQETQYF TGTGCCAGCAGCTCTTCAGTGGGAACGTACCAAGAGACCCAGTACTTC medium-sized . TRBJ2-5 TRBV11-2
CASTFSGRANNEQFF TGTGCCAGCACCTTTAGCGGGAGGGCCAACAATGAGCAGTTCTTC medium-sized TRBD2 TRBJ2-1 TRBV28
CASSRGPLLGANVLTF TGTGCCAGCAGCAGGGGGCCTCTGTTGGGGGCCAACGTCCTGACTTTC medium-sized TRBD1 TRBJ2-6 TRBV5-5